The rows below give T cell receptor beta chains drawn from one sample of a study of blood T cells in healthy people across ages. TCRdb reprocessed the 5' RACE reads with MiXCR, giving one entry per CDR3 protein. The table shows hundreds of thousands of distinct CDR3 sequences, with approximately 21% occurring only once. Sequencing was done on a sample of blood. The receptors were sampled from a man in his 70s in good health. The CDR3 runs from the conserved cysteine through the conserved F or W. Fields, in order: CDR3 protein, CDR3 DNA, clone size, J gene, V gene, CDR3 length, D gene. The D gene is left open where the match is weak. Part of the rows lack a size; the others show once, few, many or a class for expanded clones.

CASSLSAGSHNEQFF,TGTGCCAGCAGTTTGTCAGCGGGGAGTCACAATGAGCAGTTCTTC,NA,TRBJ2-1,TRBV27,15,TRBD2
CSARGLLLNTEAFF,TGCAGTGCTAGGGGACTCCTCCTGAACACTGAAGCTTTCTTT,few,TRBJ1-1,TRBV20-1,14,NA
CASRREGYEQYF,TGCGCCAGCAGGAGAGAAGGCTACGAGCAGTACTTC,NA,TRBJ2-7,TRBV5-1,12,NA
CASSKRASGETIGKLFF,TGCGCCAGCAGCAAAAGAGCCTCAGGGGAAACGATCGGAAAACTGTTTTTT,few,TRBJ1-4,TRBV4-1,17,NA
CSARPGQVLLSGANVLTF,TGCAGTGCTAGACCGGGACAGGTACTCCTATCTGGGGCCAACGTCCTGACTTTC,few,TRBJ2-6,TRBV20-1,18,TRBD1
CSARLGSGRASEQFF,TGCAGTGCTAGGTTAGGTAGCGGGAGGGCCAGCGAGCAGTTCTTC,NA,TRBJ2-1,TRBV20-1,15,TRBD2
CASSQGIVGQETQYF,TGTGCCAGCAGCCAAGGTATCGTGGGCCAAGAGACCCAGTACTTC,many,TRBJ2-5,TRBV3-1,15,NA
CASSQGPPGLALVGQLF,TGTGCCAGCAGCCAAGGGCCGCCGGGACTGGCTTTGGTGGGGCAGCTCTTC,few,TRBJ2-1,TRBV3-1,17,NA
CATSLTTSGSYNEQFF,TGTGCCACCAGTTTAACGACTAGCGGGAGCTACAATGAGCAGTTCTTC,few,TRBJ2-1,TRBV24-1,16,TRBD2
CASSSPGTSSINEQFF,TGTGCCAGCAGTTCCCCCGGGACTAGCAGCATTAATGAGCAGTTCTTC,few,TRBJ2-1,TRBV2,16,TRBD2
CSAKRLAPIQETQYF,TGCAGTGCAAAACGACTAGCACCCATTCAAGAGACCCAGTACTTC,few,TRBJ2-5,TRBV20-1,15,TRBD2
CASSFGERFTDTQYF,TGTGCCAGCAGCTTTGGAGAAAGATTCACAGATACGCAGTATTTT,NA,TRBJ2-3,TRBV5-8,15,NA
CASSGTSGKVEQFF,TGTGCCAGCTCCGGGACTAGCGGGAAGGTTGAGCAGTTCTTC,NA,TRBJ2-1,TRBV7-8,14,TRBD2
CASSFLGAGGSGANVLTF,TGTGCCAGCAGCTTCCTTGGAGCGGGGGGCTCTGGGGCCAACGTCCTGACTTTC,NA,TRBJ2-6,TRBV9,18,TRBD2
CASSRFTGGNQETQYF,TGTGCCAGCTCACGATTCACGGGAGGAAATCAAGAGACCCAGTACTTC,NA,TRBJ2-5,TRBV18,16,TRBD2
CASTDGLTDTQYF,TGTGCCAGCACCGACGGACTCACAGATACGCAGTATTTT,few,TRBJ2-3,TRBV28,13,NA
CSASSSGVLDTQYF,TGCAGTGCTAGTTCTAGCGGGGTTCTAGATACGCAGTATTTT,NA,TRBJ2-3,TRBV20-1,14,TRBD2
CASSVGRGGQPQHF,TGTGCCAGCAGCGTAGGAAGGGGAGGTCAGCCCCAGCATTTT,few,TRBJ1-5,TRBV9,14,NA
CSARDRLQETQYF,TGCAGTGCTCGCGACAGACTCCAAGAGACCCAGTACTTC,NA,TRBJ2-5,TRBV20-1,13,NA
CASRRIERSYEQYF,TGCGCCAGCAGGAGAATCGAGCGTTCCTACGAGCAGTACTTC,NA,TRBJ2-7,TRBV5-1,14,NA
CASSLIRTGREKLFF,TGTGCCAGCAGTTTAATCCGGACAGGGCGTGAAAAACTGTTTTTT,few,TRBJ1-4,TRBV27,15,TRBD1
CASRLTSGNVNIQYF,TGTGCCAGCAGGTTGACTAGCGGGAACGTGAACATTCAGTACTTC,NA,TRBJ2-4,TRBV6-5,15,TRBD2
CAISAGQPATNEKLFF,TGTGCCATCAGCGCGGGACAGCCAGCAACTAATGAAAAACTGTTTTTT,NA,TRBJ1-4,TRBV10-3,16,TRBD1
CASSQESGNEQFF,TGCGCCAGCAGCCAAGAGTCCGGAAATGAGCAGTTCTTC,few,TRBJ2-1,TRBV4-3,13,NA
CSTPGSMNTEAFF,TGCAGCACCCCGGGGAGTATGAACACTGAAGCTTTCTTT,NA,TRBJ1-1,TRBV29-1,13,NA
CSVVEGNSNQPQHF,TGCAGCGTTGTTGAAGGGAATAGCAATCAGCCCCAGCATTTT,NA,TRBJ1-5,TRBV29-1,14,NA